These 20 T cell receptor beta chains were all obtained from the same sample, sequenced in a study of low-dose radiotherapy and immunotherapy resistance in tumors. Both TCRalpha and TCRbeta chains were reverse transcribed with V-gene-specific primers. Amplification, which lasted roughly 22 PCR cycles, used a constant-region primer and V-primer adapter to amplify TCRs. TCRdb recomputed calls from the reads with MiXCR, one row per CDR3 protein. The sample contains tens of thousands of distinct CDR3 sequences, approximately 31% of which appear only once. Time point defined: before trial treatment. This material consisted of PBMCs, taken before treatment. All receptors derive from a female donor with ovarian cancer.

To note about this clonotype: A far larger clone is a single base away, which makes a read error likely. The chain uses TRBV12-3 or TRBV12-4 and TRBJ2-1; 7 bases line up with TRBD2. J was trimmed by 10 bases and V by 6 bases; bases with no gene match: 6. CDR3 length equals 12 residues. The CDR3 region is CASSQTSYEQFF. The CDR3 DNA is TGTGCCAGCAGCCAGACTAGCTACGAGCAGTTCTTC.

This clonotype was seen repeatedly, ten times or more. The V and J genes are TRBV28 and TRBJ2-7; 8 nucleotides align to TRBD2. Germline CDR1 reads MDHEN; CDR2 reads SYDVKM. V lost 3 bases to trimming and J lost 6 bases; unmatched junction nucleotides: 7. The CDR3 is 14 amino acids. The CDR3 nucleotides are TGTGCCAGCAGTTTCGGGGGGGCCTTGGGCGAGCAGTACTTC. Translated, it gives CASSFGGALGEQYF.

This clonotype was seen a single time. This likely stems from a read error, as it lies one base from a far larger clone. The chain uses TRBV11-2 and TRBJ1-2, with a tentative D call TRBD1 (5 bases). Germline V gene data show CDR1 as SGHAT and CDR2 as FQNNGV. The ends were cut back, 3 bases at V and 2 bases at J, with 10 bases in the middle. The CDR3 runs 14 residues. Here the CDR3 reads CASSLMTENYGYTF. CDR3 in DNA: TGTGCCAGCAGCTTGATGACAGAGAACTATGGCTACACCTTC.

This clonotype was counted at least ten times. This rearrangement joins TRBV6-5 to TRBJ2-5, with a tentative D call TRBD1 (5 bases). The CDR3 is 14 amino acids. V was clipped by 6 bases and J by 1 base, with 12 bases between them. The germline V gene has CDR1 MNHEY and CDR2 SVGAGI. The CDR3 sequence is CASSLTVLQETQYF. CDR3 in DNA: TGTGCCAGCAGCTTGACAGTGCTCCAAGAGACCCAGTACTTC.

The table lists this clonotype with many counts. The V call is TRBV20-1, the J call TRBJ2-1, with unresolved D. The germline V gene encodes CDR1 DFQATT and CDR2 SNEGSKA (reference sequence). The length of the CDR3 is 11 residues. Trimming shortened V by 5 bases and J by 7 bases, and 9 bases separated the two germline ends. This CDR3 reads CSAGPRNEQFF. The CDR3 DNA is TGCAGTGCTGGACCACGGAATGAGCAGTTCTTC.

In this sample, this clonotype turned up a few times. The genes are TRBV11-2 and TRBJ2-1, with 7 nucleotides matching TRBD1. V lost 0 bases and J lost 4; bases outside the gene matches: 0. Germline values: CDR1 SGHAT, CDR2 FQNNGV. The CDR3 has 14 amino acids. In DNA, the CDR3 is TGTGCCAGCAGCTTAGACAGGGGGTACAATGAGCAGTTCTTC. This codes for CASSLDRGYNEQFF. Based on the CDR3 plus reference TRBV11-2 and TRBJ2-1, the full variable domain is EAGVAQSPRYKIIEKRQSVAFWCNPISGHATLYWYQQILGQGPKLLIQFQNNGVVDDSQLPKDRFSAERLKGVDSTLKIQPAKLEDSAVYLCASSLDRGYNEQFFGPGTRLTVL.

This clonotype was seen at least ten times. DNA for the CDR3: TGCAGTGCTAGCAGGACAGGGGCGAACACCGGGGAGCTGTTTTTT. Residues: CSASRTGANTGELFF. The V and J genes are TRBV20-1 and TRBJ2-2; 9 positions match TRBD1. The CDR3 length is 15 residues. V shed 3 bases and J 0 bases; nucleotides not matched to a gene: 2. Germline V gene data show CDR1 as DFQATT and CDR2 as SNEGSKA (reference sequence).

This clonotype showed up many times. The chain couples TRBV5-1 to TRBJ1-5, with unresolved D. The CDR3 extends over 14 amino acids. V was cut by 4 bases and J by 5 bases, with 13 bases left in between. Germline V lookup: CDR1 SGHRS, CDR2 YFSETQ. The CDR3 nucleotides are TGCGCCAGCAGCCGCCGGGCCCCTTATCAGCCCCAGCATTTT. Residues: CASSRRAPYQPQHF.

Many counts were recorded for this clonotype. Mismatch with germline at one junction end may stem from a read error. This rearrangement joins TRBV5-1 to TRBJ2-2, with D tentatively TRBD1 (6 bases). The CDR3 sequence is 14 residues long. In germline, CDR1 is SGHRS, CDR2 YFSETQ. DNA for the CDR3: TGTGCCAGCAGTGGGGGCGGGCCCACCGGGGAGCTGTTTTTT. Residues: CASSGGGPTGELFF.

The chain combines TRBV11-2 with TRBJ2-7, with D tentatively TRBD2 (5 bases). CDR1 and CDR2 (germline): SGHAT, FQNNGV. The CDR3 runs 16 residues. V lost 4 bases and J lost 2, with 18 bases in between. The CDR3 region has the DNA TGTGCCAGCAGCTCTTTGGCAACACGGGATGCCTACGAGCAGTACTTC. Protein sequence: CASSSLATRDAYEQYF. Combining the CDR3 with reference TRBV11-2 and TRBJ2-7 gives the whole variable domain EAGVAQSPRYKIIEKRQSVAFWCNPISGHATLYWYQQILGQGPKLLIQFQNNGVVDDSQLPKDRFSAERLKGVDSTLKIQPAKLEDSAVYLCASSSLATRDAYEQYFGPGTRLTVT.

Note on this clonotype: A far larger clone is just one base off, so this is likely a read error. The chain joins TRBV5-3 to TRBJ2-1, with D possibly being TRBD1 (5 bases). TRBV5-3 is an ORF; its function is uncertain. The CDR3 sequence is 13 residues long. The CDR3 here is CASSLGGAQEQFF. CDR3 DNA: TGTGCCAGCAGCTTAGGTGGGGCCCAGGAGCAGTTCTTC.

V usage is TRBV10-1 and J usage is TRBJ1-1; possible D gene TRBD1, 5 bases. Trimming took off 2 bases at V and 0 bases at J, with 10 bases between the two ends. This CDR3 has 15 residues. The germline V gene has CDR1 WNHNN and CDR2 SYGVQD (reference sequence). The CDR3 spells CASSETGRMNTEAFF. For the CDR3, the DNA is TGCGCCAGCAGTGAGACAGGACGCATGAACACTGAAGCTTTCTTT.

The table lists this clonotype with many counts. The J gene is TRBJ2-3, the V gene TRBV3-1; 8 positions match TRBD2. The CDR3 totals 17 residues. V lost 4 bases to trimming and J lost 6 bases; unmatched junction nucleotides: 15. The germline V gene has CDR1 LGHDT and CDR2 YNNKEL (reference sequence). The CDR3 sequence: CASSPWGPGLATDTQYF. CDR3 coding DNA: TGTGCCAGCAGCCCGTGGGGTCCAGGACTAGCTACGGATACGCAGTATTTT.

This clonotype was seen many times. The chain combines TRBV7-6 with TRBJ2-4, with 9 positions matching TRBD1. This CDR3 is 15 amino acids long. The germline V gene has CDR1 SGHVS and CDR2 FNYEAQ. J was trimmed by 6 bases and V by 4 bases; bases with no gene match: 7. CDR3 DNA sequence: TGTGCCAGCAGCTACGGGACAGGGCGCGGAAACATTCAGTACTTC. As protein: CASSYGTGRGNIQYF.

Many counts were recorded for this clonotype. V usage is TRBV7-2 and J usage is TRBJ2-1, with 8 bases aligning to TRBD1. CDR1 is SGHTA and CDR2 is FQGNSA in the germline V gene. Trimming took 5 bases from V and 8 from J; bases not matched to a gene: 11. This CDR3 region has 15 residues. The CDR3 coding sequence is TGTGCCAGCAGCGGCGACAGGGGAAGAGTAGATGAGCAGTTCTTC. It codes for CASSGDRGRVDEQFF.

The table lists this clonotype with many counts. The chain recombines TRBV4-3 with TRBJ2-1, with D possibly matching TRBD2 (5 bases). The CDR3 is 15 residues long. Germline CDR1 LGHNA, CDR2 YSLEER. Deletions cut 0 bases from V and 9 bases from J, with 15 bases between. The CDR3 sequence is CASSQDRRRKGEQFF. The CDR3 DNA follows: TGCGCCAGCAGCCAAGATAGGAGGAGGAAAGGTGAGCAGTTCTTC.

This clonotype has a count of ten or more. The chain links TRBV6-2 or TRBV6-3 to TRBJ1-1; D gene ambiguous. Germline assignment: CDR1 MNHEY and CDR2 SVGEGT. The CDR3 consists of 15 residues. V dropped 6 bases and J dropped 6 bases, with 20 bases sitting between them. CDR3 sequence (DNA): TGTGCCAGCAGCCCCGACCAGTACTCCTCTCCTGAAGCTTTCTTT. Translating it yields CASSPDQYSSPEAFF.

As concerns this clonotype: Since a much larger clone is just one base distant, this may be a read error. The V and J genes are TRBV19 and TRBJ2-2, with 8 positions matching TRBD2. Per germline, CDR1 LNHDA and CDR2 SQIVND (reference sequence). This CDR3 is 18 amino acids long. V lost 2 bases, J lost 7 bases, and 15 bases stayed unmatched. The CDR3 loop is CASSIRIGGAMGVGELFF. The CDR3 DNA sequence: TGTGCCAGTAGTATACGGATCGGGGGGGCCATGGGGGTCGGGGAGCTGTTTTTT.

This clonotype was observed at least ten times. The chain joins TRBV30 to TRBJ2-4, with D possibly matching TRBD1 (6 bases). The CDR3 runs 15 residues. CDR1 is GTSNPN and CDR2 is SVGIG in the germline V gene (reference sequence). The V end was cut by 5 bases, the J end by 0 bases, with 14 bases between. The chain's CDR3 is CAWGRDILAKNIQYF. The CDR3 DNA is TGTGCCTGGGGACGGGACATTCTAGCCAAAAACATTCAGTACTTC.

The V call is TRBV6-5, the J call TRBJ1-5; D remains ambiguous. The V and J ends lost 6 bases and 0 bases respectively, with 12 bases between them. The CDR3 covers 15 residues. CDR1 and CDR2 from the germline V gene are MNHEY and SVGAGI. In DNA form, the CDR3 reads TGTGCCAGCAGGAGATACAAGTATAGCAATCAGCCCCAGCATTTT. This translates into CASRRYKYSNQPQHF.